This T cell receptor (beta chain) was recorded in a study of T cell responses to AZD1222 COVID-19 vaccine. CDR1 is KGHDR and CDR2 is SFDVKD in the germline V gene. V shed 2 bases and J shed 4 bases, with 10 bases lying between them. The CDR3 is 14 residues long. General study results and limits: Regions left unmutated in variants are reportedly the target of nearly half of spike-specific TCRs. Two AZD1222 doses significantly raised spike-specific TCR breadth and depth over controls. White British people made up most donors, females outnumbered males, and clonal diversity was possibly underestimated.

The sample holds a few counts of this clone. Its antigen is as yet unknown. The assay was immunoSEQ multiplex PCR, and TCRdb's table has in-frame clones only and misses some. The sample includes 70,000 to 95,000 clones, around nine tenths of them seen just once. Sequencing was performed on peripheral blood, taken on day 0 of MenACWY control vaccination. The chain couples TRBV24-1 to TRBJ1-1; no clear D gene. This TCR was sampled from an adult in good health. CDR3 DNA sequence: TGTGCCACCAGTGATTCCCAAGAGGGCACTGAAGCTTTCTTT. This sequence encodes CATSDSQEGTEAFF.